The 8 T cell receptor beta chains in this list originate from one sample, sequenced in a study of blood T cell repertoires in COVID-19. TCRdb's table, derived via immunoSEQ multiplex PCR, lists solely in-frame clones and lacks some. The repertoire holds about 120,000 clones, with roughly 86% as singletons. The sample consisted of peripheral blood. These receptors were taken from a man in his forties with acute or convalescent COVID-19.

The CDR3 sequence: CASSLGQPRNSYEQYF. CDR3 nucleotides: TGTGCCAGCAGCTTGGGACAGCCTCGGAACTCCTACGAGCAGTACTTC. The chain employs TRBV5-4 and TRBJ2-7, with D possibly TRBD1 on 5 matching bases. CDR3 length: 16 amino acids. The V end was cut by 0 bases, the J end by 0 bases, with 13 bases between. Germline V gene lookup returns CDR1 SGHNT and CDR2 YYREEE (reference sequence).

The CDR3 spells CASSPWDRESPLHF. The CDR3 nucleotides read TGTGCCAGCAGTCCCTGGGACAGGGAATCACCCCTCCACTTT. The chain employs TRBV27 and TRBJ1-6; 9 bases map to TRBD1. Losses at the gene ends were 5 bases for V and 10 bases for J; bases not matched to a gene: 6. Germline V gene sequence: CDR1 MNHEY, CDR2 SMNVEV (reference sequence). This CDR3 comprises 14 residues.

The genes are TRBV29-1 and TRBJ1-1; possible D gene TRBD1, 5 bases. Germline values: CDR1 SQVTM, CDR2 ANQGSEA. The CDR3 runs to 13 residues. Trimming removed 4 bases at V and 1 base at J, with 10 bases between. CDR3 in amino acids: CSVARQTNTEAFF. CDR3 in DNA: TGCAGCGTTGCCCGACAGACGAACACTGAAGCTTTCTTT.

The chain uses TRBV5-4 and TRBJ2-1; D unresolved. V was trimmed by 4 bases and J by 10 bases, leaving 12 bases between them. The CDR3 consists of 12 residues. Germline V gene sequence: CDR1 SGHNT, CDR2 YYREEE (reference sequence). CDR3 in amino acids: CASSPTSREQFF. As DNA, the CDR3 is TGTGCCAGCAGCCCCACCTCGCGGGAGCAGTTCTTC.

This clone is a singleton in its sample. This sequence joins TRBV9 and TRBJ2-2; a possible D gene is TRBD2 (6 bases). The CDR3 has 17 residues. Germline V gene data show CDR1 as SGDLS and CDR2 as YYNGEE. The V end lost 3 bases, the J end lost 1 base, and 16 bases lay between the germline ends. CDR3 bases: TGTGCCAGCAGCGACCCCGGGACTGCTGAGAACACCGGGGAGCTGTTTTTT. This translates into CASSDPGTAENTGELFF. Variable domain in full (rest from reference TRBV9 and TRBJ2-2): DSGVTQTPKHLITATGQRVTLRCSPRSGDLSVYWYQQSLDQGLQFLIQYYNGEERAKGNILERFSAQQFPDLHSELNLSSLELGDSALYFCASSDPGTAENTGELFFGEGSRLTVL.

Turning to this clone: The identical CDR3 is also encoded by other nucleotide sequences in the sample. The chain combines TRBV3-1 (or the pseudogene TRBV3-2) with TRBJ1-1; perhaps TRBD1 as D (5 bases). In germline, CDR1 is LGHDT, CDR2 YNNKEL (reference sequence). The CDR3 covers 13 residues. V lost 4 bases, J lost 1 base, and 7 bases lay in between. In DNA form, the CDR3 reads TGTGCCAGCAGCCTAGGACAGAACACTGAAGCTTTCTTT. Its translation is CASSLGQNTEAFF.

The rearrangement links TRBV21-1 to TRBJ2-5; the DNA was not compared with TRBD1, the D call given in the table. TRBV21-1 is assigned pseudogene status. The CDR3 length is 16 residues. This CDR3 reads CASSKRQGAAEETQYF. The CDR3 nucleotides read TGTGCCAGCAGCAAAAGACAGGGGGCGGCAGAAGAGACCCAGTACTTC.

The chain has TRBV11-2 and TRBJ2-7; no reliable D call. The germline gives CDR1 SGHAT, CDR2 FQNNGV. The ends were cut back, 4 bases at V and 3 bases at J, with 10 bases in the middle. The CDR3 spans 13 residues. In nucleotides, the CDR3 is TGTGCCAGCAGCTCCGGGTTAAACTACGAGCAGTACTTC. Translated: CASSSGLNYEQYF.